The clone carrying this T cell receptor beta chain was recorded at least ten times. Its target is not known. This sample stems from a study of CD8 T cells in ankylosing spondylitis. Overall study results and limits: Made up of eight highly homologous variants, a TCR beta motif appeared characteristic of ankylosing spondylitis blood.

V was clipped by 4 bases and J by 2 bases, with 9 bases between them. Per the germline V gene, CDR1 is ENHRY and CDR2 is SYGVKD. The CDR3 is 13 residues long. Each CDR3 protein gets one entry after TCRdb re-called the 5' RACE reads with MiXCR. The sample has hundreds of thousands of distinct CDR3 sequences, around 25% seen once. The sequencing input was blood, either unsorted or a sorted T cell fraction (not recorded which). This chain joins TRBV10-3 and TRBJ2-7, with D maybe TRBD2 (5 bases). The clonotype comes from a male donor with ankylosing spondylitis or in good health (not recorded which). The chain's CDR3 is CAISGRDAYEQYF. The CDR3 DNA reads TGTGCCATCAGTGGACGGGATGCCTACGAGCAGTACTTC.